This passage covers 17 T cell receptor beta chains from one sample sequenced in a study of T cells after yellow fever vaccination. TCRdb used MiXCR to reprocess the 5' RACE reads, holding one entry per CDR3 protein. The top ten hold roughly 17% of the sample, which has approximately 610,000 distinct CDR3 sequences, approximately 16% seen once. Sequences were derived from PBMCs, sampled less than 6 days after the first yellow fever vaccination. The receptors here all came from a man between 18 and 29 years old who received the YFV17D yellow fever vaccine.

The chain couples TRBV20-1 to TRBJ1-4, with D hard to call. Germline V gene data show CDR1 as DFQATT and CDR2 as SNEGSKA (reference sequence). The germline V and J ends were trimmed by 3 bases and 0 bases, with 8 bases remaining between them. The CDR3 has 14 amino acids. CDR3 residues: CSASRTATNEKLFF. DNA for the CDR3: TGCAGTGCTAGTCGCACAGCAACTAATGAAAAACTGTTTTTT.

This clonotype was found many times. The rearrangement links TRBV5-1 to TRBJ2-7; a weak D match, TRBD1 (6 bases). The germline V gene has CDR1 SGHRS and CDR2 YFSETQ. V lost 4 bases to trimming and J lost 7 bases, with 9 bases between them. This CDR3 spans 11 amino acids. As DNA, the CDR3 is TGCGCCAGCAGCGTCGACAGGGAGCAGTACTTC. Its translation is CASSVDREQYF.

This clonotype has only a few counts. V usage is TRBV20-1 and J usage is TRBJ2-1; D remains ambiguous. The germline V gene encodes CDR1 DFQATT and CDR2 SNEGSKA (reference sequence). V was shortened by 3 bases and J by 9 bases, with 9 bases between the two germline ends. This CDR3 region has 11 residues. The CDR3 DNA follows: TGCAGTGCTAGTCACGTGGGTGAGCAGTTCTTC. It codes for CSASHVGEQFF.

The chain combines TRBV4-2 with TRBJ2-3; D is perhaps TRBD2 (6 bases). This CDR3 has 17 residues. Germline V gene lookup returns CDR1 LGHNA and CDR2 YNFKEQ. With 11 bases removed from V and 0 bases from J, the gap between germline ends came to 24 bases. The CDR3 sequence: CALNHGATGDSTDTQYF. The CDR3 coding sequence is TGTGCCTTAAACCACGGGGCAACGGGGGATAGCACAGATACGCAGTATTTT.

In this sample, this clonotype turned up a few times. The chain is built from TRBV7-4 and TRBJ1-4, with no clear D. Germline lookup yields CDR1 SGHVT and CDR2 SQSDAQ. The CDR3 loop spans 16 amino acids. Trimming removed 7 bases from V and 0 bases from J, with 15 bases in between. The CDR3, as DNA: TGTGCCAGCAACGAGTCGGAGACGGCAACTAATGAAAAACTGTTTTTT. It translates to CASNESETATNEKLFF.

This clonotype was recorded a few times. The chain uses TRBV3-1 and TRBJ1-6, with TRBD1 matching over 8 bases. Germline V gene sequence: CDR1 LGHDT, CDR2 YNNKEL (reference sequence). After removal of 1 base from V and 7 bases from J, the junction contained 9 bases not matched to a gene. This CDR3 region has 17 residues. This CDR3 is CASSQAGQEITNSPLHF. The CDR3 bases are TGTGCCAGCAGCCAAGCGGGACAGGAGATAACGAATTCACCCCTCCACTTT.

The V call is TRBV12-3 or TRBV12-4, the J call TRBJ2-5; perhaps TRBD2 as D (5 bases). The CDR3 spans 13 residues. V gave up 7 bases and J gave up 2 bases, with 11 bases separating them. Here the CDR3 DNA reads TGTGCCAGCACCCTATCGGGGCAAGAGACCCAGTACTTC. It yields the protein CASTLSGQETQYF.

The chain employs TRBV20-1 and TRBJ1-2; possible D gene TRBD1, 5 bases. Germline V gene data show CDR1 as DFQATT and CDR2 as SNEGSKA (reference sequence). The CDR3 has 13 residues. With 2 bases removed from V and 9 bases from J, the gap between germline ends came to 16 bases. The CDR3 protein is CSARSPPGASYTF. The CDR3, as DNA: TGCAGTGCTAGATCCCCCCCTGGGGCCAGCTACACCTTC.

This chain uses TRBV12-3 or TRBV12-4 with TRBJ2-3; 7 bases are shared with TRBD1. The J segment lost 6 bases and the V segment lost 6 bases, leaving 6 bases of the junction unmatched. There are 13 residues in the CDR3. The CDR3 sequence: CASSNRGEDTQYF. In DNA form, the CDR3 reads TGTGCCAGCAGCAACAGGGGCGAGGATACGCAGTATTTT.

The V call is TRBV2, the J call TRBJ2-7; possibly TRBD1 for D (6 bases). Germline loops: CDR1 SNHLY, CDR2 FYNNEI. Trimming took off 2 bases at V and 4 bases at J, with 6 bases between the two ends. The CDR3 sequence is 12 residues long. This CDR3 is CASSEQGYEQYV. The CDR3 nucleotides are TGTGCCAGCAGTGAACAGGGGTACGAGCAGTACGTC.

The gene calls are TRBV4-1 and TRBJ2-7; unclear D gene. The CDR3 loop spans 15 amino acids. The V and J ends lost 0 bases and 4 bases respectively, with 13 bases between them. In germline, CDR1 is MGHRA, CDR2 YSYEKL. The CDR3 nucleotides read TGCGCCAGCAGCCAAGATCGCGGCGGCCCTTACGAGCAGTACGTC. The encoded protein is CASSQDRGGPYEQYV.

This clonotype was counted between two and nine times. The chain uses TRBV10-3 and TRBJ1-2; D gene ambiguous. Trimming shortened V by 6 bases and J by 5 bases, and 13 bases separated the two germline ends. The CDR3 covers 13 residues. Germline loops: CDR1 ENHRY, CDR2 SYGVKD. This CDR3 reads CAISDATLYGYTF. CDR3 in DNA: TGTGCCATCAGCGACGCTACTCTGTATGGCTACACCTTC.

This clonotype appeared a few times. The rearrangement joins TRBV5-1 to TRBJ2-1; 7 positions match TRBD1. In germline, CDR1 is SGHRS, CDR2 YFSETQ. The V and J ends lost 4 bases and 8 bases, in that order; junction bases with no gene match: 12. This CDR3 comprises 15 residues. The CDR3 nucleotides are TGCGCCAGCAGCCGGCTCCCGGGACAGTTTTATGAGCAGTTCTTC. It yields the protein CASSRLPGQFYEQFF.

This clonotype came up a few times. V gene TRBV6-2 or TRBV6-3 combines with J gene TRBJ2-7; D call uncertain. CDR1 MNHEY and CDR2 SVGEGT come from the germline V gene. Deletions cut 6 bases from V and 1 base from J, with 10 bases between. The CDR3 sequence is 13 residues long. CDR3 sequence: CASSGPPSYEQYF. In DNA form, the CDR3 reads TGTGCCAGCAGCGGCCCCCCGTCCTACGAGCAGTACTTC.

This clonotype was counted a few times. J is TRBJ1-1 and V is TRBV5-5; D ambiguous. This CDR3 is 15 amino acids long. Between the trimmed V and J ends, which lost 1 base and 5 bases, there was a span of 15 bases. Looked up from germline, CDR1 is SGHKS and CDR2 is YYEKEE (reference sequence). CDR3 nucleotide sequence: TGTGCCAGCAGCTTGCACGGGAGTCTTACTACTGAAGCTTTCTTT. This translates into CASSLHGSLTTEAFF.

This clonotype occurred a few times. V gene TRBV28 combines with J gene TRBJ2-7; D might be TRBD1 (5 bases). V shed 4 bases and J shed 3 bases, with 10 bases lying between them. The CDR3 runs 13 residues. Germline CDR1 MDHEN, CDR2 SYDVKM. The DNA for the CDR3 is TGTGCCAGCAGTTCCAGGGTTCGCTACGAGCAGTACGTC. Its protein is CASSSRVRYEQYV.

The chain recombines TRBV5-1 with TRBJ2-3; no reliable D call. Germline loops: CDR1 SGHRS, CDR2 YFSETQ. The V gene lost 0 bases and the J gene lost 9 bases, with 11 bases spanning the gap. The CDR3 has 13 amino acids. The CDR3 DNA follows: TGCGCCAGCAGCTTGGGAGACCCAACGACGCAGTATTTT. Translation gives CASSLGDPTTQYF.